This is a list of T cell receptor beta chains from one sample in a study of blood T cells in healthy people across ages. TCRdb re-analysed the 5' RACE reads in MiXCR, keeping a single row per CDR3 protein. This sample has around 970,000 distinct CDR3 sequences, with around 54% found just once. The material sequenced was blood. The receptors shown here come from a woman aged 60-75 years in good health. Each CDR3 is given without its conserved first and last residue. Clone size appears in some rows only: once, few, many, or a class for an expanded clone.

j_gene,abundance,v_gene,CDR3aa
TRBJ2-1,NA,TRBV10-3,AIKDYPYNEQF
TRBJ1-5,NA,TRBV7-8,ASSLAEAGQPQH
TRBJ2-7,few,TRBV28,ASQTIPTYEQY
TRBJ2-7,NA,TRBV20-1,SAAHGETYEQY
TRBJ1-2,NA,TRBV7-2,ASSSNVGPYGYT
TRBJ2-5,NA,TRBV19,ASSIYGPGGGQETQY
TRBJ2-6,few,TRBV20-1,SAIQGVPSGANVLT
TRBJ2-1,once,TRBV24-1,ATSDSLSGVPYNEQF
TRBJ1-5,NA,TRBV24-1,ATSGPYNQPQH
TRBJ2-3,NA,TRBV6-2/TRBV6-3,ASSYQDYTDTQY
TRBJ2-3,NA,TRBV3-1,ASSLVDSSTDTQY
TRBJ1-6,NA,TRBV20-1,SARASGLLNSPLH
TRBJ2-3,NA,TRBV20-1,SAQDYLERGVTDTQY
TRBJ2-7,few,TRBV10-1,ASSVERQPYEQY
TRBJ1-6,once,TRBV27,ASSPRDRDISPLH
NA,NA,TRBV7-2,ASSLRRASDYNEQY
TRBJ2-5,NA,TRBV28,ATSGRGETQY
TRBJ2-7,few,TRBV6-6,ASLGAGLNYEQY
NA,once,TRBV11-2,ASSFHTTYEQY
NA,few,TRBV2,ASSEVEEGEQY
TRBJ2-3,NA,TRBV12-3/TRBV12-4,ASSFGGMGADTQY
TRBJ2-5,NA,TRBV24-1,ATSDRGWQETQY
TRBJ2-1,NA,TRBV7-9,ASSWGVEQF
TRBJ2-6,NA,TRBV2,ASRGREILKGSGANVLT
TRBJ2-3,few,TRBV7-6,ASSLIAARTDTQY
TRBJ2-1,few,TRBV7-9,ASSLSDLAQRNEQF
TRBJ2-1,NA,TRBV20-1,SAVGQGDYNEQF